A single sample gave rise to the 32 T cell receptor beta chains below, sequenced in a study of T cells in Graves' hyperthyroidism and ophthalmopathy. TCR beta CDR3 regions were amplified from RNA transcripts. HTBI primers drove first-round RT-PCR of the TCR CDR3. Each CDR3 protein is one row after TCRdb ran MiXCR on the multiplex PCR reads. The table records about 540,000 distinct CDR3 sequences, 35% to 55% of them present only once. The sequenced sample was peripheral blood or thyroid tissue (not recorded which). The receptor source for this set is a woman aged 18-29 years with Graves' hyperthyroidism.

This clonotype was picked up many times. V and J are TRBV19 and TRBJ2-5; 10 positions match TRBD1. The CDR3 length is 15 residues. The ends lost 6 bases at V and 7 bases at J; junction bases unmatched: 11. From germline, CDR1 is LNHDA and CDR2 SQIVND (reference sequence). The CDR3 coding sequence is TGTGCCAGTAGCAACTATGGGACAGGGGCGCTGACCCAGTACTTC. As protein: CASSNYGTGALTQYF. Full variable domain (missing parts from reference TRBV19 and TRBJ2-5): DGGITQSPKYLFRKEGQNVTLSCEQNLNHDAMYWYRQDPGQGLRLIYYSQIVNDFQKGDIAEGYSVSREKKESFPLTVTSAQKNPTAFYLCASSNYGTGALTQYFGPGTRLLVL.

The chain uses TRBV15 and TRBJ2-6; tentatively, D is TRBD2 (6 bases). Looked up from germline, CDR1 is LNHNV and CDR2 is YYDKDF (reference sequence). This CDR3 comprises 18 residues. V was clipped by 0 bases and J by 4 bases, with 16 bases between them. CDR3: CATSRDLAGGDGANVLTF. The CDR3 nucleotides read TGTGCCACCAGCAGAGATTTGGCCGGAGGGGACGGGGCCAACGTCCTGACTTTC.

A few counts support this clonotype. The chain employs TRBV7-9 and TRBJ2-5, with TRBD1 as a possible D gene (6 bases). With 2 bases removed from V and 0 bases from J, the gap between germline ends came to 10 bases. The CDR3 totals 15 residues. CDR1 SEHNR and CDR2 FQNEAQ come from the germline V gene (reference sequence). The CDR3 region is CASSLTGTNQETQYF. In nucleotides, the CDR3 is TGTGCCAGCAGCTTAACGGGGACAAACCAAGAGACCCAGTACTTC.

V gene TRBV2 combines with J gene TRBJ2-7; 10 bases match TRBD1. The CDR3 spans 14 residues. V lost 10 bases and J lost 5; bases outside the gene matches: 11. Germline lookup yields CDR1 SNHLY and CDR2 FYNNEI. The CDR3 DNA reads TGTGCCACCAGGACAGGGGGGAGTAGCGACGAGCAGTACTTC. Translating it yields CATRTGGSSDEQYF.

The table lists this clonotype with a count of one. This chain joins TRBV25-1 and TRBJ1-2; the D gene is possibly TRBD1 (5 bases). From germline, CDR1 is MGHDK and CDR2 SYGVNS. The CDR3 extends over 15 amino acids. Trimming removed 1 base from V and 2 bases from J, with 11 bases in between. CDR3 coding DNA: TGTGCCAGCAGTGAATTCGTACAGGAGAACTATGGCTACACCTTC. Translated: CASSEFVQENYGYTF.

The chain combines TRBV12-3 or TRBV12-4 with TRBJ1-3; 7 nucleotides align to TRBD1. The CDR3 is 15 residues long. J gave up 8 bases and V 5 bases, and 12 bases lay outside the gene matches. The CDR3 protein is CASSRHRQGRDTIYF. The CDR3 nucleotides read TGTGCCAGCAGTAGACACCGACAGGGTCGAGACACCATATATTTT.

This chain connects TRBV4-2 to TRBJ2-5, with D maybe TRBD1 (6 bases). Per germline, CDR1 LGHNA and CDR2 YNFKEQ. The CDR3 extends over 13 amino acids. The V gene lost 3 bases and the J gene lost 6 bases, with 11 bases spanning the gap. Here the CDR3 reads CASSQTGWKTQYF. CDR3 bases: TGTGCCAGCAGCCAGACAGGTTGGAAGACCCAGTACTTC.

Remarks on this clonotype: A much bigger clone sits one base away, suggesting this may be a read error. The chain is built from TRBV7-2 and TRBJ2-5, with D unclear. Germline-derived CDR1 and CDR2 are SGHTA and FQGNSA. Trimming left V 3 bases short and J 3 bases short, with 11 bases between. CDR3 length equals 14 residues. CDR3 in amino acids: CASSFLSDKETQYF. The CDR3 coding sequence is TGTGCCAGCAGCTTCCTATCGGATAAAGAGACCCAGTACTTC.

This chain connects TRBV29-1 to TRBJ1-5; 7 nucleotides line up with TRBD1. In germline, CDR1 is SQVTM, CDR2 ANQGSEA. V trimming: 7 bases; J trimming: 2 bases; junction bases outside the gene matches: 11. The CDR3 spans 15 residues. The CDR3 DNA is TGCAGCGCTAGACAGGGAGGTTTGGGCAATCAGCCCCAGCATTTT. Translation gives CSARQGGLGNQPQHF.

The V gene is TRBV7-9, the J gene TRBJ2-2; TRBD1 matches at 9 bases. Germline trimming cut 5 bases from V and 4 bases from J; bases unmatched to any gene: 11. The CDR3 sequence is 17 residues long. Germline V gives CDR1 SEHNR, CDR2 FQNEAQ (reference sequence). CDR3 bases: TGTGCCAGCAGCCAAGACTGGGACAGGGTAAGCACCGGGGAGCTGTTTTTT. Translation: CASSQDWDRVSTGELFF.

Note on this clonotype: At one of its ends the junction is not consistent with the germline gene, which may arise from a read error. This rearrangement joins TRBV7-9 to TRBJ1-1; no firm D call. This CDR3 is 15 amino acids long. The germline V gene has CDR1 SEHNR and CDR2 FQNEAQ (reference sequence). The chain's CDR3 is CASRLEEGSSTEAFF. CDR3 DNA: TGTGCCAGCAGGTTAGAGGAGGGTTCGAGCACTGAAGCTTTCTTT.

This clonotype was detected a few times. The germline gene is not matched at one end of the junction; a read error may be the cause. This rearrangement joins TRBV10-3 to TRBJ1-5, with D perhaps matching TRBD1 (6 bases). The CDR3 runs to 14 residues. Germline V lookup: CDR1 ENHRY, CDR2 SYGVKD. CDR3 protein: CASSGSGANQPQHF. In nucleotides, the CDR3 is TGTGCCAGCAGTGGGTCAGGGGCCAATCAGCCCCAGCATTTT.

This clonotype was counted ten times or more. The V call is TRBV19, the J call TRBJ2-5; D is possibly TRBD2 (6 bases). Germline V gene data show CDR1 as LNHDA and CDR2 as SQIVND (reference sequence). V was shortened by 5 bases and J by 0 bases, with 10 bases between the two germline ends. This CDR3 has 14 residues. The CDR3 region is CASSEASDQETQYF. Written as DNA, the CDR3 is TGTGCCAGTAGTGAAGCTAGCGACCAAGAGACCCAGTACTTC.

This chain uses TRBV7-3 with TRBJ2-2; D is perhaps TRBD2 (5 bases). In germline, CDR1 is SGHTA, CDR2 FQGTGA. V lost 1 base and J lost 7, with 16 bases in between. There are 16 residues in the CDR3. The CDR3 DNA reads as TGTGCCAGCAGCTTAAGGGCAGCAACTAGTCACGGGGAGCTGTTTTTT. The encoded protein is CASSLRAATSHGELFF. Complete variable domain (other parts from reference TRBV7-3 and TRBJ2-2): GAGVSQTPSNKVTEKGKYVELRCDPISGHTALYWYRQSLGQGPEFLIYFQGTGAADDSGLPNDRFFAVRPEGSVSTLKIQRTERGDSAVYLCASSLRAATSHGELFFGEGSRLTVL.

This clonotype was counted between two and nine times. The J gene is TRBJ1-5, the V gene TRBV7-9; a weak D match, TRBD1 (6 bases). There are 17 residues in the CDR3. Germline values: CDR1 SEHNR, CDR2 FQNEAQ (reference sequence). Trimming removed 4 bases at V and 6 bases at J, with 22 bases between. The CDR3 loop is CASSSRESGGRSQPQHF. The CDR3 DNA reads TGTGCCAGCAGCTCAAGGGAGAGCGGGGGGCGCAGTCAGCCCCAGCATTTT.

The CDR3 coding sequence is TGTGCCAGCAAACCCCTGGGAGGGCTGAACACTGAAGCTTTCTTT. Its protein is CASKPLGGLNTEAFF. The V and J genes are TRBV2 and TRBJ1-1; D call uncertain. Germline assignment: CDR1 SNHLY and CDR2 FYNNEI. The length of the CDR3 is 15 residues. Between the trimmed V and J ends, which lost 7 bases and 0 bases, there was a span of 15 bases.

As for this clonotype: A single base separates this from a much larger clone, so it may be a read error. V and J are TRBV2 and TRBJ1-5; D gene unclear. Germline lookup yields CDR1 SNHLY and CDR2 FYNNEI. The CDR3 spans 15 residues. V dropped 8 bases and J dropped 2 bases, with 16 bases sitting between them. The CDR3 DNA sequence: TGTGCCAGCCTACCCGACACACGACGCAATCAGCCCCAGCATTTT. This translates into CASLPDTRRNQPQHF.

The chain combines TRBV19 with TRBJ1-2, with D unclear. This CDR3 is built from 15 residues. Germline-derived CDR1 and CDR2 are LNHDA and SQIVND (reference sequence). The ends were cut back, 0 bases at V and 0 bases at J, with 8 bases in the middle. The CDR3 is CASSIDPMPNYGYTF. The CDR3 coding sequence is TGTGCCAGTAGTATAGATCCGATGCCTAACTATGGCTACACCTTC. The complete variable domain, with remaining parts taken from reference TRBV19 and TRBJ1-2, reads DGGITQSPKYLFRKEGQNVTLSCEQNLNHDAMYWYRQDPGQGLRLIYYSQIVNDFQKGDIAEGYSVSREKKESFPLTVTSAQKNPTAFYLCASSIDPMPNYGYTFGSGTRLTVV.

The genes are TRBV7-8 and TRBJ2-7; the match to TRBD2 covers 13 bases. With 5 bases clipped from V and 3 bases from J, the junction kept 7 bases outside the gene matches. Germline CDR1 SGHVS, CDR2 FQNEAQ. The CDR3 runs 16 residues. The CDR3 reads CASSGGGLAGYYEQYF. In nucleotides, the CDR3 is TGTGCCAGCAGCGGGGGGGGACTAGCGGGATACTACGAGCAGTACTTC. Full variable domain (missing parts from reference TRBV7-8 and TRBJ2-7): GAGVSQSPRYKVAKRGQDVALRCDPISGHVSLFWYQQALGQGPEFLTYFQNEAQLDKSGLPSDRFFAERPEGSVSTLKIQRTQQEDSAVYLCASSGGGLAGYYEQYFGPGTRLTVT.

This clonotype turned up a few times. J is TRBJ2-7 and V is TRBV20-1; D gene uncertain. V lost 2 bases to trimming and J lost 3 bases, with 11 bases between them. CDR1 is DFQATT, CDR2 SNEGSKA, per germline (reference sequence). This CDR3 region has 13 residues. The CDR3 spells CSARSPGYYEQYF. The DNA for the CDR3 is TGCAGTGCTAGATCCCCCGGTTACTACGAGCAGTACTTC.

V and J are TRBV7-6 and TRBJ2-7, with 11 bases matching TRBD2. V shed 3 bases, J shed 3 bases, and the junction held 4 bases outside the gene matches. Germline V gene lookup returns CDR1 SGHVS and CDR2 FNYEAQ. This CDR3 spans 15 amino acids. The CDR3 protein is CASSFSSGRNYEQYF. The DNA for the CDR3 is TGTGCCAGCAGCTTTTCTAGCGGGAGGAACTACGAGCAGTACTTC. The full variable domain, rest sourced from reference TRBV7-6 and TRBJ2-7, is GAGVSQSPRYKVTKRGQDVALRCDPISGHVSLYWYRQALGQGPEFLTYFNYEAQQDKSGLPNDRFSAERPEGSISTLTIQRTEQRDSAMYRCASSFSSGRNYEQYFGPGTRLTVT.

This clonotype was seen repeatedly, ten times or more. V is TRBV19 and J is TRBJ1-1, with D tentatively TRBD1 (5 bases). V was pared by 3 bases and J by 5 bases, with 10 bases between. The CDR3 is made up of 13 amino acids. Germline CDR1 reads LNHDA; CDR2 reads SQIVND (reference sequence). The CDR3 nucleotides read TGTGCCAGTAGTATTCAGGGAGGGACTGAAGCTTTCTTT. Protein product: CASSIQGGTEAFF.

This clonotype appeared a single time. The chain combines TRBV2 with TRBJ1-5; possibly TRBD1 for D (6 bases). V was trimmed by 5 bases and J by 0 bases, leaving 14 bases between them. The CDR3 sequence is 16 residues long. Germline V gene lookup returns CDR1 SNHLY and CDR2 FYNNEI. The CDR3, as DNA: TGTGCCAGCAGTTTATGGGACAAATATAGCAATCAGCCCCAGCATTTT. Amino acids: CASSLWDKYSNQPQHF.

The rearrangement links TRBV5-1 to TRBJ1-2; possibly TRBD1 for D (5 bases). Germline V lookup: CDR1 SGHRS, CDR2 YFSETQ. This CDR3 spans 15 amino acids. Deletions cut 4 bases from V and 0 bases from J, with 13 bases between. CDR3 DNA sequence: TGCGCCAGCAGCCTTGGACACCTCACTAACTATGGCTACACCTTC. Amino acid sequence: CASSLGHLTNYGYTF.

The chain has TRBV12-5 and TRBJ1-1; no clear D gene. The V end lost 2 bases, the J end lost 7 bases, and 11 bases lay between the germline ends. From germline, CDR1 is LGHNT and CDR2 FRNRAP. The CDR3 is 13 residues long. The CDR3 DNA sequence: TGTGCTAGTGGTTTGTCGGCGGGGATTGAAGCTTTCTTT. Residues: CASGLSAGIEAFF.

The rearrangement uses TRBV7-9 and TRBJ2-7, with D unresolved. The CDR3 contains 15 residues. V gave up 5 bases and J gave up 0 bases, with 14 bases separating them. Germline V CDR1 and CDR2: SEHNR, FQNEAQ (reference sequence). For the CDR3, the DNA is TGTGCCAGCAGCCAACTCGGCAGGCGCTCCTACGAGCAGTACTTC. Translated, it gives CASSQLGRRSYEQYF.

The chain is built from TRBV25-1 and TRBJ1-2; TRBD1 aligns across 7 bases. CDR1 and CDR2 from the germline V gene are MGHDK and SYGVNS. V lost 2 bases, J lost 8 bases, and 2 bases stayed unmatched. The CDR3 has 12 amino acids. As DNA, the CDR3 is TGTGCCAGCAGTGAAGAACAGGGGGGCTACACCTTC. Amino acid sequence: CASSEEQGGYTF.

This clonotype has just a few counts. The chain uses TRBV2 and TRBJ2-5; TRBD2 might be the D (6 bases). Per germline, CDR1 SNHLY and CDR2 FYNNEI. Trimming pared 2 bases from V and 4 bases from J, leaving 17 bases between. The CDR3 has 16 residues. The chain's CDR3 is CASSERGLGASETQYF. The CDR3 nucleotides are TGTGCCAGCAGTGAACGGGGACTCGGGGCGTCAGAGACCCAGTACTTC.

This clonotype was seen a few times. The chain combines TRBV19 with TRBJ1-2; D is undetermined. Trimming stripped 9 bases from V and 0 bases from J, with 14 bases between. Germline V CDR1 and CDR2: LNHDA, SQIVND (reference sequence). The CDR3 contains 14 residues. The CDR3 DNA sequence: TGTGCCAGGCCCCGGGCAGGCGCTAACTATGGCTACACCTTC. Translated, it gives CARPRAGANYGYTF.

In DNA form, the CDR3 reads TGCAGCGTCCTGGTTGGGTGGCAGGGTGGCTACACCTTC. Amino acid sequence: CSVLVGWQGGYTF. The rearrangement links TRBV29-1 to TRBJ1-2, with a tentative D call TRBD1 (5 bases). Deletions cut 6 bases from V and 7 bases from J, with 18 bases between. This CDR3 has 13 amino acids. The V gene's germline CDR1 is SQVTM and CDR2 ANQGSEA.

This clonotype showed up just a few times. CDR3 in DNA: TGTGCCAGCAGTTCGACAGGGGGAGAAGAGACCCAGTACTTC. It translates to CASSSTGGEETQYF. The chain recombines TRBV12-3 or TRBV12-4 with TRBJ2-5; 9 bases line up with TRBD1. The CDR3 length is 14 residues. Losses at the gene ends were 4 bases for V and 3 bases for J; bases not matched to a gene: 3.

There are a few counts of this clonotype. This chain uses TRBV12-3 or TRBV12-4 with TRBJ2-7; tentatively, D is TRBD1 (6 bases). The CDR3 is 13 residues long. V was trimmed by 3 bases and J by 3 bases, leaving 9 bases between them. The CDR3 DNA follows: TGTGCCAGCAGTTTTACAGGGTGCTACGAGCAGTACTTC. It encodes CASSFTGCYEQYF.